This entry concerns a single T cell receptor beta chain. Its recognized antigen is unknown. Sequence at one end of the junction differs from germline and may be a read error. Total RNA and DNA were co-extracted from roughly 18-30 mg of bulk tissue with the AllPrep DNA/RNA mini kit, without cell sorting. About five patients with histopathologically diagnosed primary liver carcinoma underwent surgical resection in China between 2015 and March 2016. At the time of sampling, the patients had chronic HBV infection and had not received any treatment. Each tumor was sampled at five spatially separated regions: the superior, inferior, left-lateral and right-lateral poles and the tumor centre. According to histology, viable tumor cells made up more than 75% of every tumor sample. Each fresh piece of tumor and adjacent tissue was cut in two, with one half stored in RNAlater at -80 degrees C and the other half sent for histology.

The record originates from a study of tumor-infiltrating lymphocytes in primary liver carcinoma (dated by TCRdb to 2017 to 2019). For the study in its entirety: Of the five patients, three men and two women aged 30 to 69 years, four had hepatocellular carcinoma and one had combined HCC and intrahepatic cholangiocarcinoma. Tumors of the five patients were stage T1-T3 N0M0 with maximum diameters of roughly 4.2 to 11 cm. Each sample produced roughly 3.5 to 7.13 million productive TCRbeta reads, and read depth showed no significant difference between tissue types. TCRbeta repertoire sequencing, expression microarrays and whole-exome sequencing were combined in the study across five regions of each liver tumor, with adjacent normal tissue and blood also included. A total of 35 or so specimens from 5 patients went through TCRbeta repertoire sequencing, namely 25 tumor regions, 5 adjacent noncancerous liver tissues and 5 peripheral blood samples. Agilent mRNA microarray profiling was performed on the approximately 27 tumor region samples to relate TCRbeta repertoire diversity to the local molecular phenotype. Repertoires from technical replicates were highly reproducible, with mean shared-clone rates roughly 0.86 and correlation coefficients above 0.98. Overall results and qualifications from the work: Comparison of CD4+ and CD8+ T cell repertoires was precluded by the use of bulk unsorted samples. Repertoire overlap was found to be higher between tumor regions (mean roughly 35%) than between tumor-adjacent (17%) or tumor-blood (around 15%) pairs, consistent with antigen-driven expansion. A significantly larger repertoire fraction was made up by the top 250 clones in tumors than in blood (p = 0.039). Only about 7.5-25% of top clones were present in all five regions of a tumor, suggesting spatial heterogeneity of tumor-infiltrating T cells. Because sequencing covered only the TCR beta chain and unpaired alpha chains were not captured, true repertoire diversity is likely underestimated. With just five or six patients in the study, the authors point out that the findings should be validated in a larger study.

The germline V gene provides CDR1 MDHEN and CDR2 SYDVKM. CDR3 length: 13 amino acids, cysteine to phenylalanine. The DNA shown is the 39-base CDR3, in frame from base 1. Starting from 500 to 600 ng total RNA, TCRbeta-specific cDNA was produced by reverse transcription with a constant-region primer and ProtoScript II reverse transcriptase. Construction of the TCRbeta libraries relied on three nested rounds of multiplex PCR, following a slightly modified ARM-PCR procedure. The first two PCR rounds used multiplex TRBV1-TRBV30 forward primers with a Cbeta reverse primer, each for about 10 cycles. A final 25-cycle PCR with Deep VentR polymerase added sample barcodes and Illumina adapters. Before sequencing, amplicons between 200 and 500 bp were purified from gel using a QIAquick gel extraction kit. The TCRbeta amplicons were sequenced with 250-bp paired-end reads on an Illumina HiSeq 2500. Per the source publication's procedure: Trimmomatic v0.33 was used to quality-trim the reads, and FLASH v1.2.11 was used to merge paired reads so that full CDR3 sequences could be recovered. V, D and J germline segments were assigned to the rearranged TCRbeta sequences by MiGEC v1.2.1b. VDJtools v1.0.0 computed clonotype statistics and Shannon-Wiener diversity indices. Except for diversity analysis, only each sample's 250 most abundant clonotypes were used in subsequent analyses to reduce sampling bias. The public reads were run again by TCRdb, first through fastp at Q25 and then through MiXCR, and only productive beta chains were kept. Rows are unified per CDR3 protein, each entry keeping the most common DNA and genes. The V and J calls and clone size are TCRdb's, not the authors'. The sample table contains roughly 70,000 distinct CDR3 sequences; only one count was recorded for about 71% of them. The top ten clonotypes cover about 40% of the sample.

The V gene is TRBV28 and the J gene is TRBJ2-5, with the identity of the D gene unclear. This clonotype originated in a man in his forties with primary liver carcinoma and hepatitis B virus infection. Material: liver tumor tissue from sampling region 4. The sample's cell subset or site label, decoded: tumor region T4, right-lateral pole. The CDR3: CACSLGPTETQYF. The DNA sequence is TGCGCCTGCAGTTTAGGGCCTACAGAGACCCAGTACTTC.